The T cell receptor beta chain under discussion was sequenced for a study of PD-1 blockade in classical Hodgkin lymphoma. Study-wide background: The study gave patients nivolumab 3 mg/kg intravenously every 2 weeks.

Each and every patient relapsed after autologous stem cell transplantation, and patients got differing brentuximab vedotin exposure. Trimming took off 3 bases at V and 1 base at J, with 17 bases between the two ends. This CDR3 spans 17 amino acids. Germline lookup yields CDR1 LNHDA and CDR2 SQIVND (reference sequence). Generated by immunoSEQ multiplex PCR, the TCRdb table keeps only in-frame clones and is missing some. The sample has tens of thousands of clones, 85% to 90% seen once. The clonotype was recovered from a human donor with classical Hodgkin lymphoma. The sample in question was peripheral blood mononuclear cells (PBMCs), obtained at baseline. This chain joins TRBV19 and TRBJ2-3; D remains unclear. This chain's CDR3 is CASSIAAARFGTDTQYF. The DNA for the CDR3 is TGTGCCAGTAGTATTGCTGCCGCCCGCTTCGGCACAGATACGCAGTATTTT.